The 23 T cell receptor beta chains below were found in one sample sequenced in a study of T cell responses to AZD1222 COVID-19 vaccine (dated by TCRdb to about 2021). Library preparation used the immunoSEQ multiplex PCR assay. Entries here come from immuneACCESS through TCRdb and include only in-frame sequences with V and J called. Some clones fail to appear in such tables; in the studies checked, an unresolved V gene covers under half of the shortfall, and the cause of the remainder is unknown. The sample table records 58,000 or so clones; 80% to 90% of these occur just once. Around 7% of the sample belongs to the ten largest clones. This specimen's time point label, per the study, means: about 28 days (+/-7) after the second vaccine dose. Material: peripheral blood, obtained 28 days after the second AZD1222 dose. The receptors stem from an adult who received the AZD1222 COVID-19 vaccine.

The gene calls are TRBV6-5 and TRBJ1-2; D is unresolved. CDR1 and CDR2 from the germline V gene are MNHEY and SVGAGI. The CDR3 consists of 14 residues. The germline V and J ends were trimmed by 0 bases and 8 bases, with 13 bases remaining between them. CDR3 loop: CASSYSWGSEGYTF. CDR3 nucleotide sequence: TGTGCCAGCAGTTACTCGTGGGGTTCTGAGGGCTACACCTTC.

The chain employs TRBV27 and TRBJ2-5, with D perhaps matching TRBD1 (5 bases). The germline V gene has CDR1 MNHEY and CDR2 SMNVEV (reference sequence). The CDR3 loop spans 15 amino acids. Deletions cut 2 bases from V and 2 bases from J, with 12 bases between. The CDR3 DNA reads as TGTGCCAGCAGTTTACTCCTCCAGGGACAAGAGACCCAGTACTTC. It is translated as CASSLLLQGQETQYF.

The rearrangement uses TRBV3-1 (or the pseudogene TRBV3-2) and TRBJ2-1; 7 bases are a match to TRBD1. V dropped 0 bases and J dropped 6; count of bases not matched to a gene: 2. CDR3 length: 14 residues. Germline values: CDR1 LGHDT, CDR2 YNNKEL (reference sequence). CDR3 sequence reads: CASSQDYRGNEQFF. The CDR3 bases are TGTGCCAGCAGCCAAGATTACAGGGGCAATGAGCAGTTCTTC.

The rearrangement uses TRBV2 and TRBJ1-2, with 8 bases aligning to TRBD1. The CDR3 is 13 amino acids. Germline V gene data show CDR1 as SNHLY and CDR2 as FYNNEI. V was pared by 4 bases and J by 5 bases, with 3 bases of the junction left unmatched. CDR3 residues: CASSADRAYGYTF. CDR3 DNA sequence: TGTGCCAGCAGTGCGGACAGGGCTTATGGCTACACCTTC.

This chain links TRBV28 with TRBJ1-2; D possibly corresponds to TRBD1 (6 bases). The CDR3 loop spans 16 amino acids. With 10 bases removed from V and 8 bases from J, the gap between germline ends came to 29 bases. The germline V gene encodes CDR1 MDHEN and CDR2 SYDVKM. CDR3: CATRATGGLGSQGYTF. The CDR3 nucleotides read TGTGCCACTAGGGCCACCGGGGGCTTAGGGTCTCAGGGCTACACCTTC.

This chain joins TRBV6-1 and TRBJ1-2; D might be TRBD1 (5 bases). CDR3 length: 13 residues. Germline V lookup: CDR1 MNHNS, CDR2 SASEGT. Trimming removed 2 bases at V and 5 bases at J, with 9 bases between. CDR3 residues: CASSEPGLYGYTF. DNA of the CDR3: TGTGCCAGCAGTGAACCGGGGCTGTATGGCTACACCTTC.

The chain uses TRBV7-9 and TRBJ1-1; D is unclear. V was shortened by 4 bases and J by 4 bases, with 13 bases between the two germline ends. Germline values: CDR1 SEHNR, CDR2 FQNEAQ (reference sequence). The CDR3 extends over 14 amino acids. The CDR3 DNA sequence: TGTGCCAGCAGCTCTAGTGGAGGGCCCACTGAAGCTTTCTTT. Translation gives CASSSSGGPTEAFF. Filled out from reference TRBV7-9 and TRBJ1-1, the complete variable domain reads DTGVSQNPRHKITKRGQNVTFRCDPISEHNRLYWYRQTLGQGPEFLTYFQNEAQLEKSRLLSDRFSAERPKGSFSTLEIQRTEQGDSAMYLCASSSSGGPTEAFFGQGTRLTVV.

The chain links TRBV10-3 to TRBJ2-7; the match to TRBD2 covers 8 bases. Germline lookup yields CDR1 ENHRY and CDR2 SYGVKD. This CDR3 region has 16 residues. Trimming at V came to 7 bases and at J to 1 base, leaving 12 bases not matched to a gene. The CDR3 bases are TGTGCCATCACCTCGAGCGTAGCGGGGATTTCCTACGAGCAGTACTTC. Encoded protein: CAITSSVAGISYEQYF.

V is TRBV3-1 (or the pseudogene TRBV3-2) and J is TRBJ2-7; TRBD2 might be the D (5 bases). Germline CDR1 is LGHDT and CDR2 is YNNKEL (reference sequence). V was pared by 7 bases and J by 6 bases, with 13 bases between. CDR3 length: 12 amino acids. In DNA form, the CDR3 reads TGTGCCAGCACGGGATCGGGTGTCGAGCAGTACTTC. Translation gives CASTGSGVEQYF.

The V and J genes are TRBV19 and TRBJ1-2; D is unclear. The germline V and J ends were trimmed by 6 bases and 0 bases, with 17 bases remaining between them. The CDR3 loop spans 16 amino acids. Germline V CDR1 and CDR2: LNHDA, SQIVND (reference sequence). Here the CDR3 reads CASRDRRAGANYGYTF. For the CDR3, the DNA is TGTGCCAGTAGGGACCGTCGGGCGGGAGCTAACTATGGCTACACCTTC.

This clone was detected a few times. The rearrangement joins TRBV19 to TRBJ2-7; 8 bases agree with TRBD1. This CDR3 is built from 14 residues. The junction had 4 bases not matched to a gene; V was cut back by 6 bases and J by 0 bases. Germline lookup yields CDR1 LNHDA and CDR2 SQIVND (reference sequence). CDR3 sequence reads: CASSNTGGSYEQYF. Here the CDR3 DNA reads TGTGCCAGTAGCAATACAGGGGGCTCCTACGAGCAGTACTTC.

This chain uses TRBV5-1 with TRBJ1-1, with D perhaps TRBD1 (5 bases). V lost 7 bases, J lost 2 bases, and 15 bases lay in between. The germline CDR1 and CDR2 sequences are SGHRS and YFSETQ. The CDR3 is 14 amino acids. The CDR3 reads CASSQRQLNTEAFF. Here the CDR3 DNA reads TGCGCCAGCTCCCAGAGACAGTTAAACACTGAAGCTTTCTTT.

The chain carries TRBV7-2 and TRBJ1-1; D may be TRBD1 (5 bases). Trimming removed 5 bases from V and 1 base from J, with 14 bases in between. The germline V gene has CDR1 SGHTA and CDR2 FQGNSA. The CDR3 contains 15 residues. CDR3 DNA sequence: TGTGCCAGCAGCCAGCCCTGGGGACGGAACACTGAAGCTTTCTTT. It encodes CASSQPWGRNTEAFF.

The chain recombines TRBV19 with TRBJ1-6; D is ambiguous. The V gene lost 5 bases and the J gene lost 5 bases, with 10 bases spanning the gap. Germline V gives CDR1 LNHDA, CDR2 SQIVND (reference sequence). This CDR3 spans 14 amino acids. The CDR3: CASSPWTDNSPLHF. The DNA of the CDR3 is TGTGCCAGTAGTCCTTGGACGGATAATTCACCCCTCCACTTT.

The V call is TRBV20-1, the J call TRBJ1-2, with no clear D. The ends were cut back, 3 bases at V and 1 base at J, with 12 bases in the middle. The CDR3 runs to 14 residues. From germline, CDR1 is DFQATT and CDR2 SNEGSKA (reference sequence). CDR3 residues: CSASPPAVNYGYTF. CDR3 DNA: TGCAGTGCTAGTCCTCCGGCCGTTAACTATGGCTACACCTTC.

This rearrangement joins TRBV5-4 to TRBJ1-1; possibly TRBD1 for D (5 bases). This CDR3 is 13 amino acids long. The germline V and J ends were trimmed by 8 bases and 0 bases, with 11 bases remaining between them. Germline CDR1 and CDR2: SGHNT and YYREEE (reference sequence). The CDR3 is CASTGTVNTEAFF. The CDR3 DNA follows: TGTGCCAGTACCGGGACCGTGAACACTGAAGCTTTCTTT.

Notes on this clone: One end of the junction fails to match germline, which may point to a read error. The chain carries TRBV28 and TRBJ2-7, with a tentative D call TRBD1 (5 bases). This CDR3 has 11 residues. Germline values: CDR1 MDHEN, CDR2 SYDVKM. CDR3 nucleotides: TGTGCCAGCAGTTTTTGGACAAGAGTTGACTTC. Translated: CASSFWTRVDF.

The V gene is TRBV11-2, the J gene TRBJ1-6; no definite D call. The CDR3 sequence is 15 residues long. The ends were cut back, 2 bases at V and 10 bases at J, with 15 bases in the middle. CDR1 SGHAT and CDR2 FQNNGV come from the germline V gene. The CDR3 DNA is TGTGCCAGCAGCTTACTAGGCAGGCGCCACTCACCCCTCCACTTT. Encoded protein: CASSLLGRRHSPLHF.

The chain has TRBV5-1 and TRBJ2-1, with 8 bases that match TRBD1. CDR1 is SGHRS, CDR2 YFSETQ, per germline. The CDR3 is made up of 15 amino acids. With V trimmed by 0 bases and J by 1 base, 0 bases remained unmatched. The DNA of the CDR3 is TGCGCCAGCAGCTTGGGACAGGGGTCCTACAATGAGCAGTTCTTC. It yields the protein CASSLGQGSYNEQFF. Variable domain in full (rest from reference TRBV5-1 and TRBJ2-1): KAGVTQTPRYLIKTRGQQVTLSCSPISGHRSVSWYQQTPGQGLQFLFEYFSETQRNKGNFPGRFSGRQFSNSRSEMNVSTLELGDSALYLCASSLGQGSYNEQFFGPGTRLTVL.

Here the CDR3 reads CASSSPGGRGSNYGYTF. In DNA form, the CDR3 reads TGTGCCAGCAGTTCCCCAGGGGGTAGGGGAAGTAACTATGGCTACACCTTC. V usage is TRBV28 and J usage is TRBJ1-2, with 7 bases aligning to TRBD1. The CDR3 is 17 amino acids. Germline assignment: CDR1 MDHEN and CDR2 SYDVKM. The J segment lost 1 base and the V segment lost 4 bases, leaving 12 bases of the junction unmatched.

The V and J genes are TRBV28 and TRBJ1-2, with D perhaps TRBD1 (5 bases). With 3 bases removed from V and 4 bases from J, the gap between germline ends came to 9 bases. The germline gives CDR1 MDHEN, CDR2 SYDVKM. The CDR3 is 13 residues long. For the CDR3, the DNA is TGTGCCAGCAGTTTGGGGGGTGTCTATGGCTACACCTTC. This encodes CASSLGGVYGYTF.

The gene calls are TRBV6-1 and TRBJ2-2; 15 bases agree with TRBD2. The CDR3 length is 17 residues. Germline CDR1 is MNHNS and CDR2 is SASEGT. V lost 4 bases to trimming and J lost 3 bases; unmatched junction nucleotides: 3. The CDR3 DNA follows: TGTGCCAGCAGTGGGGGACTAGCGGGGGGCCACACCGGGGAGCTGTTTTTT. Amino acids: CASSGGLAGGHTGELFF.

This chain joins TRBV9 and TRBJ2-7; tentative D call: TRBD1 (7 bases). This CDR3 comprises 14 residues. V shed 0 bases and J shed 3 bases, with 10 bases lying between them. Germline CDR1 and CDR2: SGDLS and YYNGEE. The CDR3 DNA is TGTGCCAGCAGCGTAGGGCAGGGGGGCTACGAGCAGTACTTC. This codes for CASSVGQGGYEQYF.